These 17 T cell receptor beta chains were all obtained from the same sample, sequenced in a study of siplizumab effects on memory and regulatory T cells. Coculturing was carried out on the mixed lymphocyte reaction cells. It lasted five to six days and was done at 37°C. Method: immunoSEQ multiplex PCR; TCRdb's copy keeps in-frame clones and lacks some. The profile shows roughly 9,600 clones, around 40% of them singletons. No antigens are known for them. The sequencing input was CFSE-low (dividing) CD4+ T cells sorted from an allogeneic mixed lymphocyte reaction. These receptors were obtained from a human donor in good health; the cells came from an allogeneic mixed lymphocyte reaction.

The CDR3 loop reads CASSVGGLAGVETQYF. For the CDR3, the DNA is TGTGCCAGCAGCGTCGGCGGCCTAGCGGGAGTGGAGACCCAGTACTTC. This sequence joins TRBV9 and TRBJ2-5; 10 nucleotides agree with TRBD2. The CDR3 loop spans 16 amino acids. V gave up 2 bases and J gave up 5 bases; unmatched junction bases: 9. Germline V CDR1 and CDR2: SGDLS, YYNGEE.

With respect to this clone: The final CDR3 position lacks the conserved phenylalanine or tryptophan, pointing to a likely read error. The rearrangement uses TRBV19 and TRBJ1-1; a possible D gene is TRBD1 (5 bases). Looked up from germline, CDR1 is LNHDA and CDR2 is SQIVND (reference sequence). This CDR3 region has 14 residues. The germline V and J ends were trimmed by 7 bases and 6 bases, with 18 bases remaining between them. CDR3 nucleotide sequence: TGTGCCAGTAAAGTCGGCAGGGCTCGCTCTGAAGCTTTCTCT. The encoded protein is CASKVGRARSEAFS.

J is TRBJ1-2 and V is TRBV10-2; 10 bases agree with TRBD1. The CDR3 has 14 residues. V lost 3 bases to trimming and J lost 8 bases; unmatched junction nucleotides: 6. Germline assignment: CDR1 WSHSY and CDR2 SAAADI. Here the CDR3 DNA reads TGCGCCAGCAGTGATCGGGACAGGGGTTCCGGCTACACCTTC. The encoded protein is CASSDRDRGSGYTF.

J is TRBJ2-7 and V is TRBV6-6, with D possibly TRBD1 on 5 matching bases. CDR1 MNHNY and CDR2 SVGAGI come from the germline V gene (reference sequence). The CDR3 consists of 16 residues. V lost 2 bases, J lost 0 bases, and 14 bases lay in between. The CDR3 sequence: CASSYRPGRLSYEQYF. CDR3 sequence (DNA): TGTGCCAGCAGTTACCGACCAGGGCGCCTCTCCTACGAGCAGTACTTC.

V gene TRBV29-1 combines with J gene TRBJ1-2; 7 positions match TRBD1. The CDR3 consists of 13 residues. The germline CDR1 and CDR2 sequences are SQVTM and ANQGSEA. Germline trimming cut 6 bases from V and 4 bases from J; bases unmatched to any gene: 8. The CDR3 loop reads CSVATGDFYGYTF. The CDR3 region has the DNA TGCAGCGTGGCCACAGGGGACTTCTATGGCTACACCTTC. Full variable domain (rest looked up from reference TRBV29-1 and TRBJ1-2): SAVISQKPSRDICQRGTSLTIQCQVDSQVTMMFWYRQQPGQSLTLIATANQGSEATYESGFVIDKFPISRPNLTFSTLTVSNMSPEDSSIYLCSVATGDFYGYTFGSGTRLTVV.

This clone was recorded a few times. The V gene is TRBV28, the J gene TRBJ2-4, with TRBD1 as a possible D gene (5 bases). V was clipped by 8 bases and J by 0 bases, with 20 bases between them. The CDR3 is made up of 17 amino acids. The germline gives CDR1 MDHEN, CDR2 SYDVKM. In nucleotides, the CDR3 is TGTGCCAGCGGATCACCACAGGTACCTTTAGCCAAAAACATTCAGTACTTC. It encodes CASGSPQVPLAKNIQYF.

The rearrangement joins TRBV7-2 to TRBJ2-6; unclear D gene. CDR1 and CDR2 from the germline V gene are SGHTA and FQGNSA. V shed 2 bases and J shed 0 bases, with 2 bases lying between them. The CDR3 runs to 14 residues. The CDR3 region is CASSLHSGANVLTF. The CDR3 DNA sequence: TGTGCCAGCAGCTTACACTCTGGGGCCAACGTCCTGACTTTC.

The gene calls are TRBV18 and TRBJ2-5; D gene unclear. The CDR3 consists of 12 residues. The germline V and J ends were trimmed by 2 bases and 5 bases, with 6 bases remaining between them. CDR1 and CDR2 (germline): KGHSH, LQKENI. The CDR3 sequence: CASSPAGETQYF. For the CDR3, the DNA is TGTGCCAGCTCACCAGCTGGGGAGACCCAGTACTTC.

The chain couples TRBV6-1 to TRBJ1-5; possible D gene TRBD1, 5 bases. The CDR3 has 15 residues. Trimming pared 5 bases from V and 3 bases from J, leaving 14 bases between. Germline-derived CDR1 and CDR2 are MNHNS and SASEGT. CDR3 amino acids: CASSSNRRANQPQHF. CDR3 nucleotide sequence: TGTGCCAGCAGTTCCAACCGCAGGGCCAATCAGCCCCAGCATTTT.

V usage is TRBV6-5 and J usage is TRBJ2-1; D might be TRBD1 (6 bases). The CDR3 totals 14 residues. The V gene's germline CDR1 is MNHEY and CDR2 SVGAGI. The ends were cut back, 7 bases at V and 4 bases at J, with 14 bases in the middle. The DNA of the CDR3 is TGTGCCAGCACCCAGGGGCGTCTGTACAATGAGCAGTTCTTC. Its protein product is CASTQGRLYNEQFF.

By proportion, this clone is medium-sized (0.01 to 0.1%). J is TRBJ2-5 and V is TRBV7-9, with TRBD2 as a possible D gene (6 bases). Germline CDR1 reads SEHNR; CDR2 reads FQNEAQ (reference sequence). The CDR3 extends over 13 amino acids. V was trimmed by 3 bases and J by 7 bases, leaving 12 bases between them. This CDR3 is CASSFGAGGTQYF. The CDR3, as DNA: TGTGCCAGCAGCTTCGGGGCCGGGGGGACCCAGTACTTC. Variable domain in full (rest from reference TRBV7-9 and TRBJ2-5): DTGVSQNPRHKITKRGQNVTFRCDPISEHNRLYWYRQTLGQGPEFLTYFQNEAQLEKSRLLSDRFSAERPKGSFSTLEIQRTEQGDSAMYLCASSFGAGGTQYFGPGTRLLVL.

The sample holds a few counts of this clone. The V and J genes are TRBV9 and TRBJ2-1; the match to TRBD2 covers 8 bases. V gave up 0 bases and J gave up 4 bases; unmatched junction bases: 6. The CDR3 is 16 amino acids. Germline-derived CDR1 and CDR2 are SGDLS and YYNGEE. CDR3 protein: CASSVEGAGAYNEQFF. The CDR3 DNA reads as TGTGCCAGCAGCGTAGAAGGAGCGGGGGCATACAATGAGCAGTTCTTC.

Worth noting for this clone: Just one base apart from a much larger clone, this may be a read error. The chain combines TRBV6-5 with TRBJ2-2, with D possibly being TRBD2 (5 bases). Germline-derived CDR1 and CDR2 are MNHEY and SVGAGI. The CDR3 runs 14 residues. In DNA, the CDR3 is TGTGCCAGCAGTGAAGTCAGGTCTACCGGGGAGCTGTTCTTT. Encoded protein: CASSEVRSTGELFF.

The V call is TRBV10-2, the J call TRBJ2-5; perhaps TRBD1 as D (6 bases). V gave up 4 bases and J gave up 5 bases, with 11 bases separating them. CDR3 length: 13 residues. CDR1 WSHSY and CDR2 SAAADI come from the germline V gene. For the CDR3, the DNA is TGCGCCAGCAGTGCACAGGGCGGGGAGACCCAGTACTTC. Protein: CASSAQGGETQYF.

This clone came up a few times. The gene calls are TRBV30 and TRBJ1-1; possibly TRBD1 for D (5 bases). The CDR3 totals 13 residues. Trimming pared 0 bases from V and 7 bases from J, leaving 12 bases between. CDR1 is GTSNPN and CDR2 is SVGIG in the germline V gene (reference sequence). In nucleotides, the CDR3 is TGTGCCTGGAGTGTAGGGTCAGGGCTTGAAGCTTTCTTT. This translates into CAWSVGSGLEAFF.

CDR3 in amino acids: CASSPRQAVNTEAFF. The DNA for the CDR3 is TGTGCCAGCTCACCACGACAGGCGGTGAACACTGAAGCTTTCTTT. The rearrangement joins TRBV18 to TRBJ1-1, with D possibly matching TRBD1 (6 bases). Germline V gives CDR1 KGHSH, CDR2 LQKENI. V gave up 1 base and J gave up 0 bases, with 9 bases separating them. This CDR3 is built from 15 residues.

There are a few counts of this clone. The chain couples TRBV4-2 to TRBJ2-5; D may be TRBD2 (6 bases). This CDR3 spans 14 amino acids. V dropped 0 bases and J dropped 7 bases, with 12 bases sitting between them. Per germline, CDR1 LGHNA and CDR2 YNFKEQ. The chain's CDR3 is CASSQDSGGATQYF. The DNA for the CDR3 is TGTGCCAGCAGCCAAGATAGCGGCGGTGCGACCCAGTACTTC.